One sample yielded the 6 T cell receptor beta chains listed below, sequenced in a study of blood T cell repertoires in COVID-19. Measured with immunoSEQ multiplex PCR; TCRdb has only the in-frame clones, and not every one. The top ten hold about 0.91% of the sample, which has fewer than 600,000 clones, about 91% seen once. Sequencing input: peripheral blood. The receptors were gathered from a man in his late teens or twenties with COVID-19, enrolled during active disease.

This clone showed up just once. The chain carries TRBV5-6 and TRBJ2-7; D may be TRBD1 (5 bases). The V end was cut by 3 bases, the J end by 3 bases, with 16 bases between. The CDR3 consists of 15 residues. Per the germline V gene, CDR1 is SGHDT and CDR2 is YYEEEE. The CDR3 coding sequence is TGTGCCAGCAGCTCCCAGATCGGACATTTCTACGAGCAGTACTTC. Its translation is CASSSQIGHFYEQYF. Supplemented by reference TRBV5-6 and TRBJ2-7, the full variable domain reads DAGVTQSPTHLIKTRGQQVTLRCSPKSGHDTVSWYQQALGQGPQFIFQYYEEEERQRGNFPDRFSGHQFPNYSSELNVNALLLGDSALYLCASSSQIGHFYEQYFGPGTRLTVT.

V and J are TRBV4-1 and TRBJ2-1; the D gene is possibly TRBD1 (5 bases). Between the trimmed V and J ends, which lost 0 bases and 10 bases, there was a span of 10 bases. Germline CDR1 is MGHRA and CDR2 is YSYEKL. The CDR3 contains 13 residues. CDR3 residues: CASSQDSGREQFF. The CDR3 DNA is TGCGCCAGCAGCCAAGATTCAGGGCGCGAGCAGTTCTTC.

CDR3 in amino acids: CASSLRESNQPQHF. CDR3 bases: TGTGCCAGCAGCCTAAGGGAGAGCAATCAGCCCCAGCATTTT. This chain connects TRBV2 to TRBJ1-5; D gene unclear. The CDR3 is made up of 14 amino acids. From germline, CDR1 is SNHLY and CDR2 FYNNEI. The V and J ends lost 6 bases and 1 base respectively, with 10 bases between them.

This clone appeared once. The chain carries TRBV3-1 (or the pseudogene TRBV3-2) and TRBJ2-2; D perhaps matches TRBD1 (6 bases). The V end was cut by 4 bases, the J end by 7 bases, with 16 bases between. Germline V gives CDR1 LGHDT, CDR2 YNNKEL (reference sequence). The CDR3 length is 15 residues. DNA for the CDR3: TGTGCCAGCAGCCCCTCAAGGGGGTCGGTCGGGGAGCTGTTTTTT. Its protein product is CASSPSRGSVGELFF.

The CDR3 sequence: CASSGTRESDTQYF. The CDR3 DNA sequence: TGTGCCAGTTCCGGGACTAGAGAGTCAGATACGCAGTATTTT. The chain is built from TRBV10-3 and TRBJ2-3; 8 bases are shared with TRBD2. V lost 10 bases and J lost 4; bases outside the gene matches: 10. Germline CDR1 reads ENHRY; CDR2 reads SYGVKD. This CDR3 region has 14 residues.

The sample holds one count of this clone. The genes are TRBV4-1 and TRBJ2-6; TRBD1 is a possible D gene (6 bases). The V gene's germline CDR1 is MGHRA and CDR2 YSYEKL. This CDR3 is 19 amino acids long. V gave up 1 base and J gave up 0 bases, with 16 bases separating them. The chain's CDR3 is CASSQVRTVSNSGANVLTF. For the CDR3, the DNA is TGCGCCAGCAGCCAAGTCCGGACAGTGTCTAACTCTGGGGCCAACGTCCTGACTTTC.